The 25 T cell receptor beta chains presented below share a single source sample, sequenced in a study of blood T cell repertoires in COVID-19 (dated by TCRdb to 2019 to 2021). Receptors were amplified or captured by the immunoSEQ multiplex PCR assay. TCRdb stores this immuneACCESS table with in-frame sequences only. Part of the clones is absent; in the studies checked, under half of the shortfall reflects unresolved V genes, and no reason is known for the rest. Counted in this sample were under 450,000 clones; 80% to 95% of them appeared once. 0.8% to 0.9% of the sample is in the top ten clones. The specimen was PBMCs or T cells enriched from blood (not recorded which). The receptors stem from a woman between 40 and 55 years old who had been exposed to COVID-19.

DNA for the CDR3: TGTGCCAGCAGTAGGGGGACAGGCAGTAAGCACACCGGGGAGCTGTTTTTT. This encodes CASSRGTGSKHTGELFF. This chain links TRBV27 with TRBJ2-2, with 8 bases matching TRBD1. The CDR3 contains 17 residues. Germline loops: CDR1 MNHEY, CDR2 SMNVEV (reference sequence). V trimming: 5 bases; J trimming: 3 bases; junction bases outside the gene matches: 11.

The chain is built from TRBV25-1 and TRBJ1-5; TRBD1 might be the D (5 bases). Germline-derived CDR1 and CDR2 are MGHDK and SYGVNS. V was clipped by 2 bases and J by 1 base, with 9 bases between them. The CDR3 sequence is 15 residues long. CDR3 coding DNA: TGTGCCAGCAGTGAAAGGGGTCTAAGCAATCAGCCCCAGCATTTT. As protein: CASSERGLSNQPQHF.

The rearrangement links TRBV5-1 to TRBJ2-5; perhaps TRBD2 as D (6 bases). The length of the CDR3 is 14 residues. CDR1 and CDR2 (germline): SGHRS, YFSETQ. The V end was cut by 4 bases, the J end by 0 bases, with 10 bases between. This CDR3 is CASSGSGNQETQYF. Written as DNA, the CDR3 is TGCGCCAGCAGCGGTAGCGGAAACCAAGAGACCCAGTACTTC.

This chain links TRBV24-1 with TRBJ1-1; 11 bases are a match to TRBD1. CDR1 KGHDR and CDR2 SFDVKD come from the germline V gene. Unmatched junction bases numbered 5, after V lost 5 bases and J lost 7 bases. The CDR3 covers 14 residues. The CDR3 nucleotides are TGTGCCACCAGTGGGACAGGGGGCGATGTTGAAGCTTTCTTT. Protein sequence: CATSGTGGDVEAFF.

The CDR3 loop is CASSSTGGGTDTQYF. The CDR3 bases are TGTGCCAGCAGCTCAACAGGGGGAGGCACAGATACGCAGTATTTT. The rearrangement joins TRBV11-2 to TRBJ2-3, with 8 bases fitting TRBD1. Trimming cost V 4 bases and J 1 base; bases outside gene matches: 4. Germline V CDR1 and CDR2: SGHAT, FQNNGV. CDR3 length: 15 amino acids.

The chain couples TRBV2 to TRBJ1-3, with TRBD1 matching 10 bases. The J segment lost 3 bases and the V segment lost 3 bases, leaving 5 bases of the junction unmatched. Germline CDR1 and CDR2: SNHLY and FYNNEI. The CDR3 is made up of 16 amino acids. CDR3: CASSDPGTGVGNTIYF. As DNA, the CDR3 is TGTGCCAGCAGTGATCCCGGGACAGGGGTTGGAAACACCATATATTTT.

The chain employs TRBV7-9 and TRBJ1-2; D remains unclear. Trimming cost V 3 bases and J 6 bases, with 11 bases left between them. Germline CDR1 SEHNR, CDR2 FQNEAQ (reference sequence). This CDR3 contains 13 residues. The DNA of the CDR3 is TGTGCCAGCAGCTTTAGGGAGGCGAATGGCTACACCTTC. Protein product: CASSFREANGYTF.

This chain joins TRBV6-6 and TRBJ1-1, with 10 positions matching TRBD1. The CDR3 has 15 amino acids. Germline V lookup: CDR1 MNHNY, CDR2 SVGAGI (reference sequence). With 7 bases clipped from V and 6 bases from J, the junction kept 11 bases outside the gene matches. CDR3: CASKITDRGNSEAFF. The CDR3 DNA follows: TGTGCCAGCAAAATAACGGACAGGGGGAATTCTGAAGCTTTCTTT.

This sequence joins TRBV2 and TRBJ1-3; D remains unclear. This CDR3 is built from 13 residues. The germline gives CDR1 SNHLY, CDR2 FYNNEI. The ends were cut back, 7 bases at V and 1 base at J, with 8 bases in the middle. The CDR3 DNA reads TGTGCCAGCATCCAAGCTTCTGGAAACACCATATATTTT. It specifies CASIQASGNTIYF.

The chain employs TRBV20-1 and TRBJ1-1, with 7 bases identical to TRBD1. Germline lookup yields CDR1 DFQATT and CDR2 SNEGSKA (reference sequence). The junction had 4 bases not matched to a gene; V was cut back by 3 bases and J by 0 bases. The CDR3 has 14 residues. The CDR3 is CSASKGQLNTEAFF. The CDR3 bases are TGCAGTGCTAGTAAGGGACAGCTGAACACTGAAGCTTTCTTT.

This clone came up once. The chain uses TRBV13 and TRBJ2-3; 9 bases agree with TRBD1. The CDR3 has 15 residues. V lost 5 bases, J lost 1 base, and 4 bases stayed unmatched. The germline CDR1 and CDR2 sequences are PRHDT and FYEKMQ (reference sequence). The DNA for the CDR3 is TGTGCCAGCAGCGAGAGGACAGGGGGCACAGATACGCAGTATTTT. Its translation: CASSERTGGTDTQYF. The full variable domain, completed using reference TRBV13 and TRBJ2-3, is AAGVIQSPRHLIKEKRETATLKCYPIPRHDTVYWYQQGPGQDPQFLISFYEKMQSDKGSIPDRFSAQQFSDYHSELNMSSLELGDSALYFCASSERTGGTDTQYFGPGTRLTVL.

The chain is built from TRBV9 and TRBJ2-1, with D tentatively TRBD2 (5 bases). The CDR3 contains 15 residues. The V end was cut by 4 bases, the J end by 3 bases, with 14 bases between. The germline V gene has CDR1 SGDLS and CDR2 YYNGEE. The CDR3 DNA sequence: TGTGCCAGCAGCCCCGCCAGCAGCGGCTACAATGAGCAGTTCTTC. Protein product: CASSPASSGYNEQFF.

V is TRBV19 and J is TRBJ2-7; TRBD2 might be the D (5 bases). This CDR3 has 15 residues. V was trimmed by 3 bases and J by 4 bases, leaving 16 bases between them. Germline V gives CDR1 LNHDA, CDR2 SQIVND (reference sequence). This CDR3 reads CASSIGGTIGYEQYF. The CDR3 coding sequence is TGTGCCAGTAGTATTGGAGGTACCATCGGATACGAGCAGTACTTC.

This sequence joins TRBV2 and TRBJ1-5, with 10 bases fitting TRBD1. The length of the CDR3 is 14 residues. V dropped 6 bases and J dropped 8; count of bases not matched to a gene: 7. Germline values: CDR1 SNHLY, CDR2 FYNNEI. CDR3 sequence: CASRAWTGGEPQHF. The CDR3 DNA follows: TGTGCCAGCAGGGCTTGGACAGGGGGAGAGCCCCAGCATTTT.

The V and J genes are TRBV4-1 and TRBJ2-1; 12 positions agree with TRBD2. CDR1 MGHRA and CDR2 YSYEKL come from the germline V gene. The CDR3 has 15 residues. V was pared by 9 bases and J by 4 bases, with 7 bases of the junction left unmatched. Here the CDR3 DNA reads TGCGCCAGTTCTCAGCTAGCGGGAGGGTACAATGAGCAGTTCTTC. Its protein is CASSQLAGGYNEQFF.

CDR3 nucleotides: TGCAGTGCTAGTTTCTGGGGACAAGACAATGAGCAGTTCTTC. As protein: CSASFWGQDNEQFF. The chain joins TRBV20-1 to TRBJ2-1; possibly TRBD1 for D (6 bases). In germline, CDR1 is DFQATT, CDR2 SNEGSKA (reference sequence). V was pared by 3 bases and J by 5 bases, with 14 bases between. CDR3 length equals 14 residues.

The V call is TRBV7-6, the J call TRBJ2-5; tentatively, D is TRBD1 (7 bases). Germline CDR1 and CDR2: SGHVS and FNYEAQ. Trimming stripped 8 bases from V and 5 bases from J, with 9 bases between. CDR3 length: 11 residues. The DNA for the CDR3 is TGTGCCAGCGCAGGGGGGGAGACCCAGTACTTC. This gives the protein CASAGGETQYF. Filled out from reference TRBV7-6 and TRBJ2-5, the complete variable domain reads GAGVSQSPRYKVTKRGQDVALRCDPISGHVSLYWYRQALGQGPEFLTYFNYEAQQDKSGLPNDRFSAERPEGSISTLTIQRTEQRDSAMYRCASAGGETQYFGPGTRLLVL.

The CDR3 spells CASSGLGGISDEQFF. CDR3 nucleotides: TGTGCCAGCAGTGGACTAGGCGGTATCTCCGATGAGCAGTTCTTC. J is TRBJ2-1 and V is TRBV2; a weak D match, TRBD2 (6 bases). Per the germline V gene, CDR1 is SNHLY and CDR2 is FYNNEI. V lost 4 bases to trimming and J lost 8 bases, with 18 bases between them. The CDR3 extends over 15 amino acids.

Remarks on this clone: This CDR3 is also generated by other DNA sequences in the sample. V gene TRBV19 combines with J gene TRBJ1-2; D is undetermined. Germline CDR1 LNHDA, CDR2 SQIVND (reference sequence). The CDR3 spans 12 residues. Between the trimmed V and J ends, which lost 2 bases and 4 bases, there was a span of 5 bases. The CDR3 protein is CASSITGYGYTF. The CDR3 DNA follows: TGTGCCAGTAGTATAACCGGCTATGGCTACACCTTC.

The chain is built from TRBV6-5 and TRBJ2-3, with D perhaps TRBD1 (5 bases). CDR1 is MNHEY and CDR2 is SVGAGI in the germline V gene. V lost 4 bases to trimming and J lost 6 bases, with 17 bases between them. CDR3 size: 15 residues. CDR3 nucleotide sequence: TGTGCCAGCAGTTCCGACAGTGTCTTCGGGGATACGCAGTATTTT. Its translation is CASSSDSVFGDTQYF.

J is TRBJ1-4 and V is TRBV18, with 8 bases aligning to TRBD1. With 3 bases clipped from V and 7 bases from J, the junction kept 1 base outside the gene matches. The CDR3 runs to 13 residues. Germline V lookup: CDR1 KGHSH, CDR2 LQKENI. CDR3 amino acids: CASSPDRGEKLFF. CDR3 bases: TGTGCCAGCTCACCCGACAGGGGTGAAAAACTGTTTTTT.

The chain joins TRBV5-6 to TRBJ1-5; D may be TRBD1 (5 bases). This CDR3 region has 15 residues. The germline V and J ends were trimmed by 4 bases and 3 bases, with 14 bases remaining between them. In germline, CDR1 is SGHDT, CDR2 YYEEEE. CDR3 DNA sequence: TGTGCCAGCAGCGCGTTAGGGGAACCCAATCAGCCCCAGCATTTT. This sequence encodes CASSALGEPNQPQHF.

This clone was detected only a few times. The chain combines TRBV30 with TRBJ1-1, with D uncertain. Germline CDR1 reads GTSNPN; CDR2 reads SVGIG (reference sequence). The germline V and J ends were trimmed by 1 base and 7 bases, with 7 bases remaining between them. The CDR3 length is 11 residues. The CDR3 loop is CAWSETVEAFF. The CDR3 coding sequence is TGTGCCTGGAGTGAAACGGTTGAAGCTTTCTTT.

The rearrangement links TRBV30 to TRBJ1-1; 10 nucleotides line up with TRBD1. This CDR3 region has 12 residues. V lost 8 bases, J lost 7 bases, and 7 bases stayed unmatched. CDR1 is GTSNPN and CDR2 is SVGIG in the germline V gene (reference sequence). Here the CDR3 reads CAQDRGHSEAFF. CDR3 nucleotide sequence: TGTGCCCAAGACAGGGGGCATAGTGAAGCTTTCTTT. Full variable domain (outside the CDR3, taken from reference TRBV30 and TRBJ1-1): SQTIHQWPATLVQPVGSPLSLECTVEGTSNPNLYWYRQAAGRGLQLLFYSVGIGQISSEVPQNLSASRPQDRQFILSSKKLLLSDSGFYLCAQDRGHSEAFFGQGTRLTVV.

The J gene is TRBJ2-3, the V gene TRBV3-1 (or the pseudogene TRBV3-2); weak D call: TRBD2 (6 bases). Germline CDR1 LGHDT, CDR2 YNNKEL (reference sequence). CDR3 size: 13 residues. V dropped 4 bases and J dropped 11 bases, with 16 bases sitting between them. DNA for the CDR3: TGTGCCAGCAGCCGACGGGGGTGGTTTGAGCAGTATTTT. This encodes CASSRRGWFEQYF.